Sequencing of this T cell receptor (beta chain) was carried out in a study of control samples from healthy donors and cancer patients. This CDR3 is built from 16 residues. CDR1 and CDR2 (germline): MNHEY, SVGAGI. V trimming: 3 bases; J trimming: 1 base; junction bases outside the gene matches: 8. Profiling relied on immunoSEQ multiplex PCR, and the TCRdb table lists in-frame clones only, not all of them. Among 100,000 to 150,000 clones listed, around nine tenths were seen once. The sequencing input was blood. The chain couples TRBV6-5 to TRBJ2-5, with 7 positions matching TRBD1. This receptor was taken from a man aged 50 or older in good health. The CDR3 DNA is TGTGCCAGCAGTTATACCGGGACAGAGCTCCAAGAGACCCAGTACTTC. This encodes CASSYTGTELQETQYF.